This T cell receptor beta chain is drawn from a study of blood T cell repertoires in COVID-19. Participant-reported clinical history was the basis for cohort assignment. This CDR3 is built from 17 residues. The V segment lost 0 bases and the J segment 2 bases; nucleotides outside the gene matches: 4. Germline CDR1 and CDR2: SGHDN and FVKESK. In the original workflow: Researchers report that nucleated cell counts were estimated from reference gene primer amplification. Method: immunoSEQ multiplex PCR; TCRdb's copy keeps in-frame clones and lacks some. That table is the source of V, J and clone size, and D and trimming were worked out from the DNA. The sample lists some 380,000 clones, roughly 87% occurring once.

Material for sequencing was PBMCs or T cells enriched from blood (not recorded which). The TCR sequence derives from a woman in her forties with acute COVID-19. The chain recombines TRBV14 with TRBJ2-3; 11 nucleotides match TRBD2. CDR3 region: CASSQDLTSGDTDTQYF. The CDR3 coding sequence is TGTGCCAGCAGCCAAGATCTGACTAGCGGGGACACAGATACGCAGTATTTT.